The TCR beta chain under discussion was sequenced for a study of shared clonotypes between healthy human individuals. Whole-study findings and limits: Few donors restricted represented genetic and exposure-history diversity. Sequencing depth was predicted to influence how clonotypes are shared among donors.

The CDR3 extends over 14 amino acids. Looked up from germline, CDR1 is MDHEN and CDR2 is SYDVKM. V dropped 5 bases and J dropped 3; count of bases not matched to a gene: 7. A remark on this clone: The antigen is not known.

Naive-designated CD8 cells lacked CD45RO, were positively enriched for CCR7, and omitted terminally differentiated effector memory CD45RA+ cells. Participating donors were healthy, HIV-negative adults free of recent acute infections or vaccinations. Once extracted for a subset, genomic DNA was divided evenly among several immunoSEQ plates. Clones were sequenced by immunoSEQ multiplex PCR, and TCRdb holds only the in-frame ones, with some missing. Among around 1.9 million clones listed, roughly 91% were seen once. Sequencing input: naive CD8+ T cells from PBMCs. The TCR comes from a man between 18 and 35 years old in good health. Some clones in this sample may be carry-over from other donors' samples. The rearrangement links TRBV28 to TRBJ2-7; 7 bases fit TRBD1. Written as DNA, the CDR3 is TGTGCCAGCAGTACCTCCGGGACAGTCTACGAGCAGTACTTC. Its translation: CASSTSGTVYEQYF.